This is a list of T cell receptor beta chains from one sample in a study of T cells and Merkel cell carcinoma outcomes. Using immunoSEQ multiplex PCR, the repertoire was profiled, and TCRdb retains in-frame clones only, with some absent. Of 4,000 to 4,500 clones in the sample, around 92% were seen once. The specimen sequenced was tumor tissue from Merkel cell carcinoma. All receptors derive from a human donor with Merkel cell carcinoma. Each CDR3 is given with its conserved first and last residue. A D gene is named only where the DNA matches it firmly. Expanded clones are given a class, and other clones once, few, many or no size at all.

V gene	CDR3 length	D gene	J gene	clone size	CDR3 DNA	CDR3 protein
TRBV15	12	NA	TRBJ1-4	NA	TGTGCCACCAGCAGAGATCAGGAAAAACTGTTTTTT	CATSRDQEKLFF
TRBV18	14	NA	TRBJ2-3	NA	TGTGCCAGCTCCGAGAAGGAGTACACAGATACGCAGTATTTT	CASSEKEYTDTQYF
TRBV13	13	NA	TRBJ2-1	NA	TGTGCCAGCAGCTTTGGGCGGTACAATGAGCAGTTCTTC	CASSFGRYNEQFF
TRBV6-5	15	TRBD2	TRBJ2-7	NA	TGTGCCAGCAGTTCGGGACTAGCGGGGCACTACGAGCAGTACTTC	CASSSGLAGHYEQYF
TRBV13	14	NA	TRBJ2-2	NA	TGTGCCAGCAGCCCCGAGTTGGAGGTCGGGGAGCTGTTTTTT	CASSPELEVGELFF
TRBV14	13	TRBD1	TRBJ1-1	NA	TGTGCCAGCAGCCGACAGGGAGGCACTGAAGCTTTCTTT	CASSRQGGTEAFF
TRBV9	14	TRBD1	TRBJ2-7	NA	TGTGCCAGTGGGCCGGGACAGGGGTACTACGAGCAGTACTTC	CASGPGQGYYEQYF
TRBV4-3	15	NA	TRBJ1-2	NA	TGCGCCAGCAGCCAAGACTCTTCCCCCGTTGCCGGCTACACCTTC	CASSQDSSPVAGYTF
TRBV5-1	16	NA	TRBJ2-5	once	TGCGCCAGCAGCCCTCCTTTTGAGGAATTCGGAGAGACCCAGTACTTC	CASSPPFEEFGETQYF
TRBV19	12	NA	TRBJ1-2	NA	TGTGCCAGTAGTCCCAGGACCTATGGCTACACCTTC	CASSPRTYGYTF
TRBV19	20	TRBD1	TRBJ1-4	NA	TGTGCCAGTAGTATTGAGGACGGACAGGGGTTCCGTGCAACTAATGAAAAACTGTTTTTT	CASSIEDGQGFRATNEKLFF
TRBV2	13	TRBD2	TRBJ2-7	NA	TGTGCCAGCAGCCCAGATCGGGGGGACGAGCAGTACTTC	CASSPDRGDEQYF
TRBV11-1	16	TRBD2	TRBJ2-5	once	TGTGCCAGCAGCCTAGGGACTAGCGGTCCCATTGAGACCCAGTACTTC	CASSLGTSGPIETQYF
TRBV2	16	NA	TRBJ2-6	NA	TGTGCCAGCAGTGAAAGGGGGGGCTCTGGGGCCAACGTCCTGACTTTC	CASSERGGSGANVLTF
TRBV9	14	NA	TRBJ2-7	once	TGTGCCAGCAGCGTGATGGTCAGCTCCTACGAGCAGTACTTC	CASSVMVSSYEQYF
TRBV7-8	15	NA	TRBJ1-2	NA	TGTGCCAGCAGCTTCCGACAGGATCCTAACTATGGCTACACCTTC	CASSFRQDPNYGYTF
TRBV18	15	TRBD1	TRBJ1-1	NA	TGTGCCAGCTCACCAAGACAGGGGTACTCCATTGAAGCTTTCTTT	CASSPRQGYSIEAFF
TRBV2	15	TRBD2	TRBJ2-1	NA	TGTGCCAGCAGTGAGAGCGGGAGGGCTGGTAATGAGCAGTTCTTC	CASSESGRAGNEQFF
TRBV7-9	14	TRBD1	TRBJ2-5	NA	TGTGCCAGCAGAGGGCAGGGGGCTCGAGAGACCCAGTACTTC	CASRGQGARETQYF
TRBV18	15	NA	TRBJ2-3	NA	TGTGCCAGCTCACCTCGACAGATGGGTGCAGATACGCAGTATTTT	CASSPRQMGADTQYF
TRBV5-8	13	NA	TRBJ2-7	NA	TGTGCCAGCAGCCGAGAGGTTTTCTACGAGCAGTACTTC	CASSREVFYEQYF
TRBV28	12	NA	TRBJ1-2	NA	TGTGCCACCGACATGTTAGGCGTCGGCTACACCTTC	CATDMLGVGYTF
TRBV11-2	13	NA	TRBJ2-7	NA	TGTGCCAGCACAGAAACTTCCTCGGGGAGGTTGTACTTC	CASTETSSGRLYF
TRBV7-6	15	TRBD1	TRBJ2-7	NA	TGTGCCAGCAGCCAGGGGGCCCCGGGGTCCTACGAGCAGTACTTC	CASSQGAPGSYEQYF
TRBV13	15	TRBD2	TRBJ2-3	once	TGTGCCAGCAGCTCTCAAGCGGGGGGCACAGATACGCAGTATTTT	CASSSQAGGTDTQYF
TRBV6-4	13	NA	TRBJ1-1	NA	TGTGCCAGCAGCGCTTGGGGGAACACTGAAGCTTTCTTT	CASSAWGNTEAFF
TRBV11-2	15	NA	TRBJ2-7	NA	TGTGCCAGCAGCTGGGGGGTATACAACGCCTACGAGCAGTACTTC	CASSWGVYNAYEQYF
TRBV6-1	16	NA	TRBJ1-1	NA	TGTGCCAGCAGTGAATATGGCTCCCGGGCATGGACTGAAGCTTTCTTT	CASSEYGSRAWTEAFF
TRBV19	12	NA	TRBJ1-2	NA	TGTGCCAGTAGTATCGCTGGGAGAGGCTACACCTTC	CASSIAGRGYTF